The entry that follows covers one TCR beta chain sequence. Additional DNA sequences in this sample encode the identical CDR3. V was pared by 3 bases and J by 2 bases, with 4 bases between. This CDR3 is 12 amino acids long. CDR1 is KGHSH, CDR2 LQKENI, per germline. Original processing notes: By means of reference gene primer amplification, nucleated cell counts were estimated. The method was immunoSEQ multiplex PCR; TCRdb's version includes in-frame clones alone and lacks a portion of them. Clone size and V and J calls were adopted from that table, with D and trimming inferred from the DNA. The sample lists around 250,000 clones, 86% seen once, with about 8.6% in the top ten. This sample was included in a study of blood T cell repertoires in COVID-19. Whole-study context: The analysed material was cDNA or gDNA that came from T cells, B-cell-depleted T cells, or PBMCs.

V gene TRBV18 combines with J gene TRBJ2-5; D is undetermined. The sequenced material came from peripheral blood. This sequence originates from a man in his forties with active or convalescent COVID-19. CDR3 DNA sequence: TGTGCCAGCTCACCGCGACAAGAGACCCAGTACTTC. Translation gives CASSPRQETQYF.